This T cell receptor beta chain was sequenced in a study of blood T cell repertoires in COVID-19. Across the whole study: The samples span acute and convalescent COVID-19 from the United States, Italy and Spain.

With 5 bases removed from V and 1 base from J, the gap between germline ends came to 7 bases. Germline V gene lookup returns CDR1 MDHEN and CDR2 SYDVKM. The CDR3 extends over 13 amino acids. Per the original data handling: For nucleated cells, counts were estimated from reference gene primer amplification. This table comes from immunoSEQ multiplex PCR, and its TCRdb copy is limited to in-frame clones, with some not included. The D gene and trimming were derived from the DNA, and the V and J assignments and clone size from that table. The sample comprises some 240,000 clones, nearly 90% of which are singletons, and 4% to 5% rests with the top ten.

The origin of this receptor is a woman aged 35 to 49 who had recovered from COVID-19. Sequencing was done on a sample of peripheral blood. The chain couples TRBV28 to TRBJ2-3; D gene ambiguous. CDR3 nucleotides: TGTGCCAGCAGTGGGCAGGGCACAGATACGCAGTATTTT. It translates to CASSGQGTDTQYF.